This TCR beta chain comes out of a study of blood T cell repertoires in COVID-19. In the authors' methods: Reference gene primer amplification yielded estimated nucleated cell counts. Sequencing was performed with immunoSEQ multiplex PCR; in TCRdb, only in-frame clones are kept and a portion is missing. That table is the source of V, J and clone size, and D and trimming were worked out from the DNA. Altogether hundreds of thousands of clones are present, approximately 86% being singletons, with the ten largest covering 7.1%. Material for sequencing was peripheral blood. The sequence came from a woman aged 60-70 years with COVID-19, enrolled during active disease.

CDR3 DNA sequence: TGTGCCACTGTGGACAGGGGTAACACTGAAGCTTTCTTT. Translating it yields CATVDRGNTEAFF. The rearrangement joins TRBV2 to TRBJ1-1; 9 nucleotides line up with TRBD1. The trim removed 10 bases at V and 2 bases at J, leaving 5 bases unmatched. Germline V gene data show CDR1 as SNHLY and CDR2 as FYNNEI. This CDR3 contains 13 residues.